The sequence of this TCR beta chain was determined in a study of blood T cell repertoires in COVID-19. Across the study: Material from acute and convalescent COVID-19 was sourced from the United States, Italy and Spain. Nucleic acid was either cDNA or gDNA, and it came from T cells, B-cell-depleted T cells, or PBMCs.

Seattle cases were enrolled at active infection and followed longitudinally. Trimming took off 4 bases at V and 1 base at J, with 2 bases between the two ends. The germline V gene has CDR1 MNHEY and CDR2 SMNVEV (reference sequence). The CDR3 has 11 amino acids. Under the authors' procedure: Nucleated cell number was recorded as an estimate derived from reference gene primer amplification. Only in-frame clones appear in the TCRdb table, and some are missing; sequencing was by immunoSEQ multiplex PCR. For V, J and clone size, that table is used; D and trimming come from the DNA. The repertoire holds around 300,000 clones, with roughly 88% as singletons. A word on this clone: At the DNA level, this CDR3 is encoded by other sequences in the same sample as well.

This chain uses TRBV27 with TRBJ2-7; D is undetermined. The sequencing input was peripheral blood. This receptor was taken from a woman in her 30s with COVID-19, enrolled during active disease. The CDR3 is CASSSSYEQYF. CDR3 DNA: TGTGCCAGCAGTTCATCCTACGAGCAGTACTTC.